This T cell receptor beta chain was retrieved from a study of T cells in localized non-small cell lung cancer. Study-level results: Patients showing higher blood T cell density tended to see longer overall survival. Heterogeneity is still possible, as just one tumor region was sequenced. In adjacent lung appeared a median around 57 of the top 100 tumor clones. Of the tissues analyzed, uninvolved adjacent lung showed maximal T cell clonality, greater than tumor.

In the case of this clone: Its antigen is currently unknown.

TCRdb keeps only in-frame clones here, not all; method: immunoSEQ multiplex PCR. In the table there are tens of thousands of clones, 86% of which are singletons. Sample: peripheral blood, taken before any cancer treatment. This clonotype was obtained from a male donor aged 60 or over with stage III squamous cell lung carcinoma.

Here the CDR3 reads CAWGRSYNEQFF. The CDR3 DNA follows: TGTGCCTGGGGTAGATCCTACAATGAGCAGTTCTTC. This chain links TRBV30 with TRBJ2-1; no definite D call. The germline CDR1 and CDR2 sequences are GTSNPN and SVGIG (reference sequence). The CDR3 has 12 residues. The V and J ends lost 5 bases and 1 base respectively, with 6 bases between them. The full variable domain, in which reference TRBV30 and TRBJ2-1 provide the parts outside the CDR3, is SQTIHQWPATLVQPVGSPLSLECTVEGTSNPNLYWYRQAAGRGLQLLFYSVGIGQISSEVPQNLSASRPQDRQFILSSKKLLLSDSGFYLCAWGRSYNEQFFGPGTRLTVL.